The clone carrying this T cell receptor (beta chain) was seen a single time. Repertoires were generated with immunoSEQ multiplex PCR, while TCRdb's copy carries only in-frame clones and drops some. The sample lists about 150,000 clones; approximately 94% were seen once. Germline V CDR1 and CDR2: LNHDA, SQIVND (reference sequence). CDR3 length: 16 amino acids. The V segment lost 5 bases and the J segment 9 bases; nucleotides outside the gene matches: 11. This entry belongs to a study of T cell responses to AZD1222 COVID-19 vaccine. This TCR was recovered from an adult in good health. The genes are TRBV19 and TRBJ1-6, with 9 bases identical to TRBD1. This sample comprised peripheral blood, obtained on day 0 of AZD1222 vaccination. The CDR3 is CASSGPGQGNASPLHF. As DNA, the CDR3 is TGTGCCAGTAGTGGGCCGGGACAGGGTAATGCTTCACCCCTCCACTTT.